One sample yielded the 5 T cell receptor beta chains listed below, sequenced in a study of tumor and adjacent non-tumor tissue in lung cancer. A modified ARM-PCR protocol with three rounds of nested PCR amplified TCRbeta. A single record per CDR3 protein comes from TCRdb applying MiXCR to the multiplex PCR reads. The sample contains about 76,000 distinct CDR3 sequences, approximately 71% of which appear only once. No cell sorting was done before RNA was extracted from the tissue. The sequencing input was lung tumor tissue. All receptors come from a woman in her 70s with non-small cell lung cancer.

About this clonotype itself: Compared with germline, one end of the junction differs, possibly owing to a read error. V is TRBV12-3 or TRBV12-4 and J is TRBJ2-5, with D hard to call. This CDR3 region has 13 residues. This chain's CDR3 is CASILGQRETQYF. The CDR3 bases are TGTGCCAGCATTTTAGGGCAGAGAGAGACCCAGTACTTC.

Notes on this clonotype: The CDR3 ends on some other residue instead of the conserved phenylalanine or tryptophan, so this is likely a read error. The CDR3 spells CATETSGSLADTQYL. The DNA for the CDR3 is TGTGCCACCGAGACTAGCGGGAGTCTCGCAGATACGCAGTATCTC. The chain carries TRBV6-1 and TRBJ2-3, with TRBD2 matching over 12 bases. Trimming at V came to 10 bases and at J to 4 bases, leaving 9 bases not matched to a gene. The length of the CDR3 is 15 residues. Germline lookup yields CDR1 MNHNS and CDR2 SASEGT.

The V call is TRBV10-3, the J call TRBJ1-2, with D unresolved. The germline gives CDR1 ENHRY, CDR2 SYGVKD. This CDR3 has 13 amino acids. Trimming left V 6 bases short and J 8 bases short, with 16 bases between. CDR3: CAISVTWVEGYTF. CDR3 DNA: TGTGCCATCAGCGTGACATGGGTAGAGGGCTACACCTTC.

Remarks on this clonotype: One junction end does not reproduce the germline sequence, and a read error may be involved. This rearrangement joins TRBV5-6 to TRBJ2-3; D gene unclear. The CDR3 is made up of 16 amino acids. Germline V lookup: CDR1 SGHDT, CDR2 YYEEEE. CDR3 in amino acids: CASSPTDGPSIDMQYF. The CDR3 coding sequence is TGTGCCAGCAGTCCGACGGACGGACCGAGCATAGATATGCAGTATTTT.

Points on this clonotype: Germline is not matched at one junction end, which may reflect a read error. V usage is TRBV4-1 and J usage is TRBJ2-5, with D possibly matching TRBD1 (6 bases). The germline V gene encodes CDR1 MGHRA and CDR2 YSYEKL. The CDR3 runs 14 residues. The CDR3 nucleotides read TGCGCCAGTAGCCAACAGGGCGCAGAAGAGACCCAGTACTTC. Protein product: CASSQQGAEETQYF.